This T cell receptor beta chain was identified in a study of neurological immune-mediated disorders. The V end was cut by 0 bases, the J end by 8 bases, with 23 bases between. Germline V gene lookup returns CDR1 MNHEY and CDR2 SVGEGT. CDR3 length equals 18 residues. The sorted libraries started from around 1 million CD4+ or CD8+ T cells. This clonotype was seen repeatedly, ten times or more. TCRdb independently ran MiXCR on the 5' RACE reads; one entry per CDR3 protein. The sample records about 20,000 distinct CDR3 sequences, 6% to 8.5% being singletons. The sequenced sample consisted of CD8+ T cells from blood. The TCR sequence derives from a woman in her twenties or thirties with HTLV-1-associated myelopathy (HAM/TSP). The chain employs TRBV6-2 or TRBV6-3 and TRBJ2-1; D remains unclear. The CDR3 DNA reads TGTGCCAGCAGTTACTCGAGGACCGACACGGCGGACCTGGATGAGCAGTTCTTC. This encodes CASSYSRTDTADLDEQFF.